A selection of T cell receptor beta chains follows, all from one sample in a study of T cells in localized non-small cell lung cancer. Only in-frame clones appear in the TCRdb table, and some are missing; sequencing was by immunoSEQ multiplex PCR. In the table there are about 8,200 clones, about 60% of which are singletons. The input for sequencing was lymph node tissue, taken before any cancer treatment. The receptors stem from a male donor older than 55 with stage I squamous cell lung carcinoma. Both conserved end residues are part of each CDR3. A D gene is named only where the DNA matches it firmly. Clone size is stated in some rows and not others, as once, few, many or a class when expanded.

CASSLAVGPREQFF TGTGCCAGCAGCTTGGCGGTGGGGCCTCGGGAGCAGTTCTTC NA TRBJ2-1 TRBV11-3 NA
CASSHKDFQETQYF TGTGCCAGCAGCCACAAGGACTTCCAAGAGACCCAGTACTTC NA TRBJ2-5 TRBV14 NA
CASSESGLGPEETQYF TGTGCCAGCAGTGAATCGGGTTTGGGGCCAGAAGAGACCCAGTACTTC NA TRBJ2-5 TRBV25-1 NA
CASSHETGEVNEQFF TGTGCCAGCAGCCACGAGACAGGGGAGGTGAATGAGCAGTTCTTC medium-sized TRBJ2-1 TRBV11-3 TRBD1
CSARLAGGTGEQFF TGCAGCGCCAGACTAGCGGGAGGAACGGGTGAGCAGTTCTTC NA TRBJ2-1 TRBV29-1 TRBD2
CASSYSGLYNEQFF TGTGCCAGCAGCTACTCGGGACTATACAATGAGCAGTTCTTC NA TRBJ2-1 TRBV11-3 TRBD2
CVSSSDRDYGYTF TGTGTCAGCTCATCGGACAGGGACTATGGCTACACCTTC NA TRBJ1-2 TRBV18 TRBD1
CAWSVLGRMGDTQYF TGTGCCTGGAGTGTTCTTGGCAGGATGGGAGATACGCAGTATTTT NA TRBJ2-3 TRBV30 NA
CASSTGETFYQPQHF TGTGCCAGCTCTACCGGGGAGACGTTTTATCAGCCCCAGCATTTT NA TRBJ1-5 TRBV18 NA
CASSVVPYGYEQYF TGTGCCAGCAGCGTAGTTCCATACGGCTACGAGCAGTACTTC few TRBJ2-7 TRBV9 NA
CASSPGQSRNTIYF TGTGCCAGCAGCCCGGGACAGTCCAGAAACACCATATATTTT NA TRBJ1-3 TRBV11-3 TRBD1
CASSITPRTSGQNEQFF TGTGCCAGCAGCATAACACCAAGGACTAGCGGACAGAATGAGCAGTTCTTC few TRBJ2-1 TRBV11-3 TRBD2
CASSFDRVSGTEAFF TGCGCCAGCAGCTTCGACAGGGTGTCCGGCACTGAAGCTTTCTTT NA TRBJ1-1 TRBV5-1 TRBD1
CASKLQPHMNTEAFF TGTGCCAGTAAACTACAGCCACACATGAACACTGAAGCTTTCTTT NA TRBJ1-1 TRBV19 NA
CARRENNEQFF TGCGCCAGGCGGGAGAACAATGAGCAGTTCTTC NA TRBJ2-1 TRBV10-1 TRBD2
CASSSPGDTGELFF TGTGCCAGCAGTTCTCCGGGGGACACCGGGGAGCTGTTTTTT NA TRBJ2-2 TRBV28 NA
CASSQGNQPQHF TGTGCCAGCTCACAGGGGAATCAGCCCCAGCATTTT NA TRBJ1-5 TRBV18 NA
CASSYTGGFSYNEQFF TGTGCCAGCAGTTATACAGGGGGCTTTTCCTACAATGAGCAGTTCTTC medium-sized TRBJ2-1 TRBV6-8 TRBD1
CASSIQETQYF TGTGCCAGTAGTATCCAAGAGACCCAGTACTTC few TRBJ2-5 TRBV19 NA
CASSENRGPYEQYF TGTGCCAGCAGTGAGAACAGGGGGCCCTACGAGCAGTACTTC NA TRBJ2-7 TRBV25-1 TRBD1
CASSLTGRREKLFF TGCGCCAGCAGCTTAACAGGGAGACGAGAAAAACTGTTTTTT NA TRBJ1-4 TRBV5-1 NA
CSVGQGMRQETQYF TGCAGCGTTGGACAGGGTATGAGGCAAGAGACCCAGTACTTC NA TRBJ2-5 TRBV29-1 TRBD1
CASSTSPGGSYEQYF TGTGCCAGCAGTACGTCCCCTGGGGGATCCTACGAGCAGTACTTC NA TRBJ2-7 TRBV6-8 NA
CASSFIGLTEKLFF TGCGCCAGCAGCTTTATAGGACTGACTGAAAAACTGTTTTTT NA TRBJ1-4 TRBV5-1 NA
CASSLGIGQGTEAFF TGTGCCAGCAGCTTAGGTATAGGACAGGGGACTGAAGCTTTTTTT NA TRBJ1-1 TRBV11-3 TRBD1
CASSVAYFREPEAFF TGTGCCAGCAGCGTAGCCTATTTCAGGGAGCCTGAAGCTTTCTTT NA TRBJ1-1 TRBV9 NA
CALGREPNTEAFF TGTGCGCTTGGGCGGGAGCCCAACACTGAAGCTTTCTTT NA TRBJ1-1 TRBV19 NA
CASSVATGDEQYF TGTGCCAGCAGCGTAGCTACAGGGGACGAGCAATACTTC few TRBJ2-7 TRBV9 TRBD1
CASSPAGKGTEAFF TGTGCCAGCTCACCTGCGGGTAAGGGCACTGAAGCTTTCTTT NA TRBJ1-1 TRBV18 NA
CASSYLQGAEAFF TGTGCCAGCAGTTACTTACAGGGGGCTGAAGCTTTCTTT few TRBJ1-1 TRBV6-8 TRBD1
CASSPNKGNDEKLFF TGCGCCAGCAGCCCAAATAAGGGGAATGATGAAAAACTGTTTTTT NA TRBJ1-4 TRBV5-1 NA
CASSLTGGGNQPQHF TGCGCTAGCAGCTTGACAGGGGGCGGCAATCAGCCCCAGCATTTT NA TRBJ1-5 TRBV10-2 TRBD1
CASSFNGVVNIQYF TGCGCCAGCAGCTTCAACGGGGTTGTTAACATTCAGTACTTC NA TRBJ2-4 TRBV5-1 NA
CSVEVTGGGYTEAFF TGCAGCGTTGAAGTGACAGGGGGGGGATACACTGAAGCTTTCTTT once TRBJ1-1 TRBV29-1 TRBD1
CASSSYRRGEKLFF TGTGCCAGCAGCTCTTATAGACGCGGGGAAAAACTGTTTTTT NA TRBJ1-4 TRBV14 NA
CASSPAGQTYEQYF TGTGCCAGCAGCCCGGCAGGACAGACCTACGAGCAGTACTTC few TRBJ2-7 TRBV11-3 NA
CASSPSDSPGYGYTF TGTGCCAGCTCACCCTCGGACTCGCCAGGGTATGGCTACACCTTC NA TRBJ1-2 TRBV18 NA
CSVGVGNEKLFF TGCAGCGTGGGGGTGGGCAATGAAAAACTGTTTTTT once TRBJ1-4 TRBV29-1 NA
CASSVAGGRSEQFF TGTGCCAGCAGTGTTGCGGGAGGTAGGAGTGAGCAGTTCTTC few TRBJ2-1 TRBV9 TRBD2
CASSLGDSRMGEQYF TGTGCCAGCAGCTTAGGTGACAGTAGGATGGGCGAGCAGTACTTC once TRBJ2-7 TRBV11-3 NA